Listed here is a single T cell receptor beta chain. Its antigen remains undetermined. Base qualities are not at hand, and no much larger clone is one base apart. Ends trimmed: V by 5 bases, J by 7 bases; bases unmatched to a gene: 9. From a lookup of the germline V gene, CDR1 and CDR2 are SGHRS and YFSETQ. The CDR3 sequence holds 15 residues, the cysteine and phenylalanine included. Just CDR3 DNA is preserved here, 45 bases in frame from base 1. The data derive from a study of T-cell reconstitution after alpha-beta-depleted transplantation in children (dated by TCRdb to the mid-2010s). Describing the broader study: T-cell immune reconstitution after TCRalphabeta/CD19-depleted allogeneic hematopoietic cell transplantation in children was quantitatively tracked in the study by means of TCR repertoire profiling.

Preparation of the library involved PCR. TCRdb lists the instrument as Illumina HiSeq 2500. TCR libraries were prepared with molecular barcoding, using unique molecular identifiers to normalize TCRbeta repertoire quantification. TCRdb took the public reads, trimmed them with fastp at Q25, ran MiXCR for clone calling and kept in-frame beta chains. Each record represents a unique CDR3 protein, reported with the most common genes and DNA among its rows. The sample includes over 550,000 distinct CDR3 sequences, with more than 9% observed a single time. The ten largest account for roughly 4% of the sample.

This sequence was found in a human donor who donated a stem cell graft to a child with acute myeloid leukemia. The chain is made from TRBV5-1 and TRBJ1-6; TRBD1 fits 7 bases in the junction. The starting material was PBMCs from the stem cell graft donor, obtained from the stem cell graft. The CDR3 reads CASSIGTAGNSPLHF. The DNA reads as follows: TGCGCCAGCAGTATCGGGACAGCGGGGAATTCACCCCTCCACTTT.